This record concerns one TCR beta chain sequence. This clonotype was recorded many times. Its binding antigen is unknown. Base qualities are missing; no much larger clone stands one base away. PBMCs were isolated by Ficoll-Paque density gradient centrifugation. This sample is drawn from a study of T-cell memory formation after mild COVID-19 (dated by TCRdb to the early 2020s). With respect to the entire study: Most TCR sequence clusters were specific to one of the two donors. In a couple of donors, T-cell clones that expanded and contracted after mild COVID-19 were tracked by sequencing TCRalpha and TCRbeta repertoires over time. Two young, previously healthy adult volunteers, one female and one male, were included in the cohort. Results the study describes overall, beyond this receptor: Whether the second-wave clones peaking on day 37 were SARS-CoV-2 specific was not confirmed. Some responding clones were detected in pre-infection memory, which suggested that pre-existing cross-reactive memory T cells had joined the SARS-CoV-2 response. Balanced CD4/CD8 phenotypes were observed for clones contracting from day 15 to 85, whereas a bias towards CD4+ was observed for a second wave of clones expanding from day 15 to 37. Contracting CD4+ clones turned up mainly in the CM and EM memory subsets, whereas EMRA was where CD8+ clones were enriched. The study included only a couple of mild cases, and larger cohorts that include severe cases with pre-infection samples were judged to be necessary.

Sequenced on an Illumina NovaSeq 6000. Using 5'RACE with constant-segment primers, TCRalpha and TCRbeta cDNA libraries were constructed, with sample barcodes and unique molecular identifiers added in the process. RNA was extracted from every sample with Trizol reagent. Library amplification was performed in two PCR steps, and a second sample barcode and Illumina TruSeq adapters were introduced in the second step. Libraries were sequenced on an Illumina NovaSeq with 2 x 150 bp paired-end reads. Turning to the authors' computational methods: With migec v1.2.7, reads were demultiplexed and then collapsed into UMI-guided consensus sequences. Using mixcr v2.1.11, the UMI consensuses were aligned to TRA and TRB V and J templates and assembled into clonotypes. Clonotypes were classified as expanded or contracted when called significant by both edgeR and NoisET, with noise models trained on biological replicates. edgeR calls used a false discovery rate-adjusted p below 0.01 and a log2 fold-change threshold of 1. As an exploratory analysis of dynamics, max-normalized trajectories of the 1000 most abundant clonotypes were examined by PCA with hierarchical clustering. The CD4 or CD8 phenotype of responding clones was assigned using the separately sequenced CD4+ and CD8+ repertoires. Clones were called with MiXCR by TCRdb after fastp trimmed the public reads at Q25, and only in-frame beta chains were retained. Rows merge per CDR3 protein into single entries with the most common DNA and genes. V and J calls and clone size were set by TCRdb, not the authors. The sample yields some 250,000 distinct CDR3 sequences; over 15% were counted once. The ten largest make up 20% to 25% of the sample.

The CDR3, from cysteine to phenylalanine, totals 14 residues. Only CDR3 DNA is held: 42 bases, read in frame from base 1. V is cut by 7 bases and J by 4 bases, and the space between the germline ends is 16 bases. Sequenced input: PBMCs or a T cell subset sorted from them (not recorded which). This chain joins TRBV12-3 or TRBV12-4 to TRBJ1-2, and TRBD1 may be the D gene, going by 5 matching bases. The receptor was isolated from a man aged 18 to 29 who had mild COVID-19 (a few samples of this study predate the infection). The sample titles of this study are shuffled in the database, so cell type and time point are left out; the donor was told from shared clones. Here the CDR3 is given as CASTSQGLGYGYTF. The bases read TGTGCCAGCACCAGTCAGGGTTTGGGCTATGGCTACACCTTC.